This is a list of T cell receptor beta chains from one sample in a study of identical twins. TCRdb processed the 5' RACE reads anew with MiXCR; each CDR3 protein has one entry. The sample holds under 300,000 distinct CDR3 sequences, about an eighth seen once. Material for sequencing was memory (CD45RO+) T cells sorted from blood. All receptors derive from a woman between 18 and 29 years old in good health. CDR3s include the opening cysteine and the closing phenylalanine or tryptophan. The order of the fields is D gene, V gene, clone size, J gene, CDR3 protein, CDR3 DNA. D genes are given only for firm matches. Some rows mark clone size as missing; the rest say once, few, many or name a class of expanded clone.

d_call: TRBD1
v_call: TRBV3-1
clone_size: few
j_call: TRBJ1-1
cdr3_aa: CASSLDRAAFF
cdr3_nt: TGTGCCAGCAGCCTGGACAGGGCGGCTTTCTTT

d_call: NA
v_call: TRBV5-1
clone_size: few
j_call: TRBJ1-6
cdr3_aa: CASSLDGQNSPLHF
cdr3_nt: TGCGCCAGCAGCTTGGACGGGCAGAATTCACCCCTCCACTTT

d_call: TRBD2
v_call: TRBV15
clone_size: NA
j_call: TRBJ2-7
cdr3_aa: CATSRVAGGNEQYF
cdr3_nt: TGTGCCACCAGCAGAGTGGCGGGAGGCAACGAGCAGTACTTC

d_call: NA
v_call: TRBV6-1
clone_size: many
j_call: TRBJ2-7
cdr3_aa: CASRVGLISYEQYF
cdr3_nt: TGTGCCAGCAGGGTGGGGCTGATCTCCTACGAGCAGTACTTC

d_call: NA
v_call: TRBV3-1
clone_size: NA
j_call: TRBJ2-7
cdr3_aa: CASSQIVTGEQYF
cdr3_nt: TGTGCCAGCAGCCAAATAGTGACGGGCGAGCAGTACTTC

d_call: TRBD2
v_call: TRBV20-1
clone_size: NA
j_call: TRBJ2-3
cdr3_aa: CSARGVSGSTDTQYF
cdr3_nt: TGCAGTGCTAGAGGGGTTAGCGGGAGCACAGATACGCAGTATTTT

d_call: NA
v_call: TRBV10-3
clone_size: NA
j_call: TRBJ2-2
cdr3_aa: CAASRGLEDTGELFF
cdr3_nt: TGTGCCGCATCACGGGGGCTTGAGGACACCGGGGAGCTGTTTTTT

d_call: NA
v_call: TRBV7-3
clone_size: NA
j_call: TRBJ2-1
cdr3_aa: CASSPISGGYNEQFF
cdr3_nt: TGTGCCAGCAGCCCTATTAGCGGCGGTTACAATGAGCAGTTCTTC

d_call: NA
v_call: TRBV6-1
clone_size: few
j_call: TRBJ1-2
cdr3_aa: CASSPLGTYGYTF
cdr3_nt: TGTGCCAGCAGCCCCCTCGGGACCTATGGCTACACCTTC

d_call: TRBD2
v_call: TRBV4-1
clone_size: NA
j_call: TRBJ2-1
cdr3_aa: CASSPTLAGGQNEQFF
cdr3_nt: TGCGCCAGCAGCCCTACTCTAGCGGGGGGGCAAAATGAGCAGTTCTTC

d_call: TRBD1
v_call: TRBV5-1
clone_size: NA
j_call: TRBJ2-2
cdr3_aa: CASSFVATGGPGELFF
cdr3_nt: TGCGCCAGCAGCTTCGTCGCGACAGGGGGGCCCGGGGAGCTGTTTTTT

d_call: NA
v_call: TRBV7-3
clone_size: NA
j_call: TRBJ2-1
cdr3_aa: CASSLGASYNEQFF
cdr3_nt: TGTGCCAGCAGCTTAGGAGCCTCCTACAATGAGCAGTTCTTC

d_call: TRBD2
v_call: TRBV3-1
clone_size: once
j_call: TRBJ2-4
cdr3_aa: CASCPSGGFGNIQYF
cdr3_nt: TGTGCCAGCTGCCCGTCGGGAGGGTTTGGAAACATTCAGTACTTC

d_call: TRBD1
v_call: TRBV5-1
clone_size: many
j_call: TRBJ2-5
cdr3_aa: CASSLAGTGQETQYF
cdr3_nt: TGCGCCAGCAGCTTGGCCGGGACAGGGCAAGAGACCCAGTACTTC

d_call: NA
v_call: TRBV6-4
clone_size: NA
j_call: TRBJ2-1
cdr3_aa: CASSPLGTNEQFF
cdr3_nt: TGTGCCAGCAGCCCGTTGGGTACCAATGAGCAGTTCTTC

d_call: NA
v_call: TRBV6-5
clone_size: NA
j_call: TRBJ2-1
cdr3_aa: CASSRGAGEQFF
cdr3_nt: TGTGCCAGCAGTCGGGGAGCAGGCGAGCAGTTCTTC

d_call: NA
v_call: TRBV5-1
clone_size: few
j_call: TRBJ1-1
cdr3_aa: CASEKGQGAKVNTEAFF
cdr3_nt: TGCGCCAGCGAAAAGGGGCAGGGCGCAAAGGTGAACACTGAAGCTTTCTTT

d_call: TRBD2
v_call: TRBV20-1
clone_size: NA
j_call: TRBJ2-3
cdr3_aa: CSARDILAGAARTDTQYF
cdr3_nt: TGCAGTGCTAGAGACATCCTAGCGGGGGCCGCCCGCACAGATACGCAGTATTTT

d_call: NA
v_call: TRBV7-9
clone_size: NA
j_call: TRBJ2-7
cdr3_aa: CASSLTGLSSYEQYF
cdr3_nt: TGTGCCAGCAGCTTAACCGGTTTAAGCTCCTACGAGCAGTACTTC

d_call: TRBD1
v_call: TRBV5-6
clone_size: once
j_call: TRBJ1-3
cdr3_aa: CASSSLDRAGNTIYF
cdr3_nt: TGTGCCAGCAGCTCCTTGGACAGGGCTGGAAACACCATATATTTT

d_call: NA
v_call: TRBV20-1
clone_size: NA
j_call: TRBJ2-3
cdr3_aa: CSASRRDGYTDTQYF
cdr3_nt: TGCAGTGCTAGTCGGCGGGACGGATACACAGATACGCAGTATTTT

d_call: NA
v_call: TRBV3-1
clone_size: NA
j_call: TRBJ2-3
cdr3_aa: CASQDRDTQYF
cdr3_nt: TGTGCCAGCCAAGATCGGGATACGCAGTATTTT

d_call: TRBD1
v_call: TRBV9
clone_size: few
j_call: TRBJ2-1
cdr3_aa: CASSDQGEVAYNEQFF
cdr3_nt: TGTGCCAGCAGCGATCAGGGGGAAGTCGCCTACAATGAGCAGTTCTTC

d_call: TRBD2
v_call: TRBV20-1
clone_size: NA
j_call: TRBJ2-5
cdr3_aa: CSAGPSGGTQETQYF
cdr3_nt: TGCAGTGCTGGACCGAGCGGGGGCACACAAGAGACCCAGTACTTC

d_call: NA
v_call: TRBV6-5
clone_size: NA
j_call: TRBJ2-2
cdr3_aa: CASSYSRNTGELFF
cdr3_nt: TGTGCCAGCAGTTACTCGAGGAACACCGGGGAGCTGTTTTTT

d_call: NA
v_call: TRBV5-1
clone_size: few
j_call: TRBJ2-3
cdr3_aa: CASSFGQGPDTQYF
cdr3_nt: TGCGCCAGCAGCTTTGGGCAGGGGCCAGATACGCAGTATTTT

d_call: NA
v_call: TRBV5-6
clone_size: NA
j_call: TRBJ1-1
cdr3_aa: CASSFRDGGNTEAFF
cdr3_nt: TGTGCCAGCAGCTTCCGGGACGGAGGGAACACTGAAGCTTTCTTT

d_call: NA
v_call: TRBV29-1
clone_size: many
j_call: TRBJ2-1
cdr3_aa: CSVLDPGTSTYNEQFF
cdr3_nt: TGCAGCGTTTTAGACCCCGGGACTTCAACATACAATGAGCAGTTCTTC

d_call: NA
v_call: TRBV11-2
clone_size: NA
j_call: TRBJ1-1
cdr3_aa: CASSLGLTGTEAFF
cdr3_nt: TGTGCCAGCAGCTTAGGACTGACAGGCACTGAAGCTTTCTTT

d_call: TRBD2
v_call: TRBV5-1
clone_size: NA
j_call: TRBJ2-2
cdr3_aa: CASSLIPGLATGELFF
cdr3_nt: TGCGCCAGCAGCTTGATACCTGGACTAGCAACCGGGGAGCTGTTTTTT

d_call: TRBD1
v_call: TRBV3-1
clone_size: NA
j_call: TRBJ1-2
cdr3_aa: CASSQDRGLNYGYTF
cdr3_nt: TGTGCCAGCAGCCAAGACAGGGGGCTTAACTATGGCTACACCTTC

d_call: TRBD1
v_call: TRBV5-1
clone_size: few
j_call: TRBJ1-1
cdr3_aa: CASSWGTGNTEAFF
cdr3_nt: TGCGCCAGCAGCTGGGGGACAGGGAACACTGAAGCTTTCTTT

d_call: TRBD1
v_call: TRBV27
clone_size: few
j_call: TRBJ2-1
cdr3_aa: CAIRTGEKEQFF
cdr3_nt: TGTGCCATCAGGACAGGGGAGAAGGAGCAGTTCTTC

d_call: NA
v_call: TRBV3-1
clone_size: few
j_call: TRBJ2-7
cdr3_aa: CASSQENRVYEQYF
cdr3_nt: TGTGCCAGCAGCCAAGAGAACAGGGTCTACGAGCAGTACTTC

d_call: TRBD2
v_call: TRBV7-9
clone_size: NA
j_call: TRBJ2-1
cdr3_aa: CASSLILAGNNEQFF
cdr3_nt: TGTGCCAGCAGCTTAATCCTAGCGGGGAACAATGAGCAGTTCTTC

d_call: NA
v_call: TRBV4-2
clone_size: few
j_call: TRBJ2-2
cdr3_aa: CASSQMTTGELFF
cdr3_nt: TGTGCCAGCAGCCAGATGACAACCGGGGAGCTGTTTTTT

d_call: NA
v_call: TRBV30
clone_size: NA
j_call: TRBJ2-2
cdr3_aa: CAWRGRTNTGELFF
cdr3_nt: TGTGCCTGGAGGGGACGGACGAACACCGGGGAGCTGTTTTTT

d_call: TRBD2
v_call: TRBV24-1
clone_size: many
j_call: TRBJ2-3
cdr3_aa: CATSEKTSASTDTQYF
cdr3_nt: TGTGCCACCAGTGAAAAGACTAGCGCCTCCACAGATACGCAGTATTTT

d_call: TRBD2
v_call: TRBV5-1
clone_size: many
j_call: TRBJ2-1
cdr3_aa: CASSPEGSGYNEQFF
cdr3_nt: TGCGCCAGCAGCCCGGAGGGTAGCGGGTACAATGAGCAGTTCTTC

d_call: NA
v_call: TRBV29-1
clone_size: NA
j_call: TRBJ1-1
cdr3_aa: CSVGLTGNTEAFF
cdr3_nt: TGCAGCGTTGGGCTTACAGGGAACACTGAAGCTTTCTTT

d_call: TRBD2
v_call: TRBV2
clone_size: few
j_call: TRBJ2-1
cdr3_aa: CASTITSGRPQQFF
cdr3_nt: TGTGCCAGCACCATCACTAGCGGGAGACCCCAGCAGTTCTTC

d_call: TRBD2
v_call: TRBV20-1
clone_size: NA
j_call: TRBJ2-7
cdr3_aa: CSAFGSAGVSYEQYF
cdr3_nt: TGCAGTGCATTTGGGAGTGCGGGAGTCTCCTACGAGCAGTACTTC

d_call: NA
v_call: TRBV2
clone_size: few
j_call: TRBJ2-7
cdr3_aa: CASSEGWGFYEQYF
cdr3_nt: TGTGCCAGCAGTGAAGGGTGGGGGTTCTACGAGCAGTACTTC

d_call: NA
v_call: TRBV20-1
clone_size: few
j_call: TRBJ1-2
cdr3_aa: CSARDRSGGRFNYGYTF
cdr3_nt: TGCAGTGCTAGAGATCGTTCCGGAGGACGGTTTAACTATGGCTACACCTTC

d_call: NA
v_call: TRBV6-1
clone_size: few
j_call: TRBJ1-3
cdr3_aa: CASSGMVSGNTIYF
cdr3_nt: TGTGCCAGCAGTGGGATGGTGTCTGGAAACACCATATATTTT

d_call: NA
v_call: TRBV7-6
clone_size: NA
j_call: TRBJ1-6
cdr3_aa: CASSLGSHNSPLHF
cdr3_nt: TGTGCCAGCAGCTTAGGGAGCCATAATTCACCCCTCCACTTT

d_call: NA
v_call: TRBV20-1
clone_size: NA
j_call: TRBJ1-1
cdr3_aa: CSAPRESTEAFF
cdr3_nt: TGCAGTGCTCCCCGGGAGAGCACTGAAGCTTTCTTT

d_call: NA
v_call: TRBV20-1
clone_size: few
j_call: TRBJ2-5
cdr3_aa: CSARLGKETQYF
cdr3_nt: TGCAGTGCTAGACTCGGAAAAGAGACCCAGTACTTC

d_call: NA
v_call: TRBV15
clone_size: few
j_call: TRBJ1-2
cdr3_aa: CATSRDRGYAGGYTF
cdr3_nt: TGTGCCACCAGCAGAGATCGTGGTTACGCGGGTGGCTACACCTTC

d_call: TRBD1
v_call: TRBV4-1
clone_size: NA
j_call: TRBJ2-7
cdr3_aa: CASSQDQRGREQYF
cdr3_nt: TGCGCCAGCAGCCAAGATCAAAGGGGGCGAGAGCAGTACTTC

d_call: NA
v_call: TRBV29-1
clone_size: many
j_call: TRBJ1-1
cdr3_aa: CSGGLGADEAFF
cdr3_nt: TGCAGCGGGGGACTGGGGGCCGATGAAGCTTTCTTT

d_call: TRBD2
v_call: TRBV6-5
clone_size: NA
j_call: TRBJ2-1
cdr3_aa: CASSSSGTPYNEQFF
cdr3_nt: TGTGCCAGCAGTTCTAGCGGGACTCCGTACAATGAGCAGTTCTTC

d_call: TRBD2
v_call: TRBV11-2
clone_size: NA
j_call: TRBJ2-3
cdr3_aa: CASTPGGRLSDTQYF
cdr3_nt: TGTGCCAGCACCCCCGGGGGGAGGCTCTCAGATACGCAGTATTTT

d_call: TRBD2
v_call: TRBV5-1
clone_size: many
j_call: TRBJ2-1
cdr3_aa: CASSYNSGGAGNEQFF
cdr3_nt: TGCGCCAGCAGCTACAACAGCGGGGGGGCGGGGAATGAGCAGTTCTTC